This TCR beta chain was recovered during a study of healthy donors' naive CD4 and CD8 T cells. As for the study in general: All functional IMGT TCR alpha variants were covered by new primers.

The V end was cut by 4 bases, the J end by 8 bases, with 13 bases between. From germline, CDR1 is MNHNY and CDR2 SVGAGI (reference sequence). This CDR3 comprises 13 residues. As for this clonotype: Antigen unknown.

TCR libraries were built from 500 to 550 ng of total RNA by linear amplification. TCRdb itself ran the reads through MiXCR, one entry per CDR3 protein. The data contain approximately 180,000 distinct CDR3 sequences, 74% of them singletons. General observations from the study: CDR3 charge plus V and J genes appeared to account for approximately 13% of CD4/CD8 variance.

J is TRBJ2-3 and V is TRBV6-6; D is ambiguous. This clonotype originated in a pool of human donors in good health; the sample pools cells from several healthy donors. Specimen: naive CD4+ and CD8+ T cells sorted from blood, pooled from several donors. CDR3 amino acids: CASSFPRSPTQYF. In DNA, the CDR3 is TGTGCCAGCAGTTTCCCTAGATCGCCTACGCAGTATTTT.